The 9 T cell receptor beta chains below come from one sample, sequenced in a study of blood T cell repertoires in COVID-19 (dated by TCRdb to between 2020 and 2021). The library was produced with the immunoSEQ multiplex PCR assay. What TCRdb holds here is the immuneACCESS table cut down to in-frame rearrangements. Part of the clones is not present; checked against another copy, under half of the missing clones reflect an unresolved V gene, and the others are unexplained. The sample table lists roughly 200,000 clones, over 70% of them with a count of one. The biggest ten clones account for about 8% of the sample. The sequencing input was peripheral blood. These receptor sequences come from an elderly woman with acute or convalescent COVID-19.

The V and J genes are TRBV28 and TRBJ1-4; a weak D match, TRBD1 (6 bases). CDR3 length: 15 residues. From germline, CDR1 is MDHEN and CDR2 SYDVKM. With 6 bases removed from V and 7 bases from J, the gap between germline ends came to 18 bases. This CDR3 reads CASSPRLGAGEKLFF. The CDR3 nucleotides are TGTGCCAGCAGCCCCCGGTTGGGGGCGGGTGAAAAACTGTTTTTT.

The CDR3 bases are TGTGCCAGCAGTTTATCCCGGGGGGCCGCAGATACGCAGTATTTT. Encoded protein: CASSLSRGAADTQYF. The chain has TRBV28 and TRBJ2-3, with D possibly TRBD2 on 7 matching bases. Germline CDR1 is MDHEN and CDR2 is SYDVKM. Trimming pared 1 base from V and 4 bases from J, leaving 12 bases between. CDR3 length: 15 amino acids.

This clone was observed a few times. V is TRBV7-9 and J is TRBJ1-2, with TRBD1 identical over 7 bases. With V trimmed by 4 bases and J by 8 bases, 4 bases remained unmatched. CDR3 size: 12 residues. Looked up from germline, CDR1 is SEHNR and CDR2 is FQNEAQ (reference sequence). Here the CDR3 DNA reads TGTGCCAGCAGCTCACAGGGGCGCGGCTACACCTTC. Amino acids: CASSSQGRGYTF.

V is TRBV5-1 and J is TRBJ2-3; 8 positions agree with TRBD2. CDR3 length: 16 residues. V dropped 1 base and J dropped 3; count of bases not matched to a gene: 7. The germline CDR1 and CDR2 sequences are SGHRS and YFSETQ. The CDR3 loop is CASSLLPGGPTDTQYF. The CDR3 region has the DNA TGCGCCAGCAGCTTGTTACCGGGAGGGCCTACAGATACGCAGTATTTT.

The chain has TRBV2 and TRBJ2-7; TRBD1 is a possible D gene (6 bases). This CDR3 spans 16 amino acids. Germline V gives CDR1 SNHLY, CDR2 FYNNEI. The V end lost 4 bases, the J end lost 2 bases, and 18 bases lay between the germline ends. The CDR3 loop is CASSVQTGIRPYEQYF. Here the CDR3 DNA reads TGTGCCAGCAGTGTACAAACAGGGATACGACCCTACGAGCAGTACTTC. Supplemented by reference TRBV2 and TRBJ2-7, the full variable domain reads EPEVTQTPSHQVTQMGQEVILRCVPISNHLYFYWYRQILGQKVEFLVSFYNNEISEKSEIFDDQFSVERPDGSNFTLKIRSTKLEDSAMYFCASSVQTGIRPYEQYFGPGTRLTVT.

The CDR3 DNA sequence: TGCGCCAGCAGCTTCGAGGGTAGCGGGGAGGTCGAGCAGTACTTC. Translating it yields CASSFEGSGEVEQYF. The chain recombines TRBV5-1 with TRBJ2-7; TRBD2 matches 8 bases. Germline loops: CDR1 SGHRS, CDR2 YFSETQ. V was pared by 2 bases and J by 6 bases, with 10 bases of the junction left unmatched. The CDR3 length is 15 residues.

The CDR3 nucleotides are TGTGCCAGCAGGTCGGGACTCCGCAATGAGCAGTTCTTC. This codes for CASRSGLRNEQFF. The genes are TRBV27 and TRBJ2-1; a possible D gene is TRBD2 (6 bases). This CDR3 spans 13 amino acids. Trimming took 6 bases from V and 6 from J, leaving 12 bases between them. The germline gives CDR1 MNHEY, CDR2 SMNVEV (reference sequence).

J is TRBJ1-2 and V is TRBV6-4; 8 bases agree with TRBD1. The CDR3 loop spans 14 amino acids. In germline, CDR1 is MRHNA, CDR2 SNTAGT. The V and J ends lost 4 bases and 3 bases, in that order; junction bases with no gene match: 4. The CDR3 DNA sequence: TGTGCCAGCAGTGTATACAGGGGGGACTATGGCTACACCTTC. It translates to CASSVYRGDYGYTF.

The rearrangement uses TRBV24-1 and TRBJ1-3, with 8 bases matching TRBD1. This CDR3 contains 15 residues. With 2 bases clipped from V and 7 bases from J, the junction kept 6 bases outside the gene matches. The germline gives CDR1 KGHDR, CDR2 SFDVKD. The CDR3 DNA reads TGTGCCACCAGTGATTCCCAGGGGGCTTTCAACACCATATATTTT. It is translated as CATSDSQGAFNTIYF.